This T cell receptor (beta chain) came from a study of T cell clones after liver transplantation (dated by TCRdb to about 2019). Context from the whole study: The samples were obtained from ITN030ST, a randomized trial that attempted immunosuppression withdrawal within 2 years after liver transplantation. Tolerance was defined as complete immunosuppression withdrawal for at least one year with no rise in liver enzymes beyond twice the upper limit of normal. Of the 8 liver transplant recipients making up the studied cohort, 3 were classified as tolerant and 5 as non-tolerant. Of the eight recipients, three were HCV-positive, while the remaining recipients had been transplanted for non-autoimmune, non-viral indications. Blood samples were taken pre-transplant, pre-randomization before withdrawal, and post-randomization after full withdrawal or failed withdrawal. Until randomization at 12-24 months post-transplant, subjects were given standard immunosuppression, with no induction therapy. Third party-reactive TCRbeta sequences were also identified from pre-transplant MLRs to serve as an antigen-independent comparator for donor-reactive sequences. After a pre-transplant mixed lymphocyte reaction, TCRbeta sequencing was used to pinpoint donor-reactive T cell clones, which were subsequently tracked in post-transplant blood.

As regards this clone: Its binding antigen is unknown. Qualities for individual bases were not recorded, and no much larger clone is one base off.

Thawed unstimulated PBMCs were stained for CD3, CD4 and CD8 and FACS-sorted into CD3+CD4+ and CD3+CD8+ populations. All 8 studied subjects were randomized to withdrawal of immunosuppression. The Qiagen DNeasy Blood and Tissue Kit was used for genomic DNA isolation. High-throughput TCRbeta CDR3 sequencing of frozen genomic DNA was performed by immunoSEQ, with PCR amplification, mapping, bias correction and internal controls included. Per the authors' processing: Only productive rearrangements were retained, with each unique TCRbeta sequence defined by its CDR3 nucleotide sequence together with its V and J gene. Donor-reactive sequences required at least 5-fold expansion in CFSE-low cells versus unstimulated pre-transplant cells and at least 0.01% frequency. To ensure at least 90% detection power, minimum frequency thresholds were set for each subject based on that subject's lowest-template unstimulated sample. Jensen-Shannon divergence between the top 1000 TCRbeta sequences post- versus pre-transplant served as the measure of repertoire turnover. Two-sided Fisher's exact tests were used to test for changes in the detection of donor-reactive sequences. The clones in this table, taken by TCRdb from immuneACCESS, are in-frame only. Not every clone is retained; where verified, under half of the shortfall comes from an unresolved V gene, and the cause of the rest is unknown. That table supplies the V and J calls and clone size; D and trimming were determined from the DNA. The table for this sample lists 85,000 to 110,000 clones; approximately 79% of them were counted only once. 2.5% to 3% of the sample is in the top ten clones.

Reading from cysteine to phenylalanine, the CDR3 counts 16 amino acids. Here the CDR3 DNA is all that survives: 48 bases in frame from base 1. The junction shows trimming of 4 bases on V and 7 bases on J, and the gene matches do not reach 8 bases of it. CDR1 and CDR2 were assigned from the germline V gene as SGHVS and FQNEAQ. Study-wide conclusions, independent of this receptor: Since no allograft tissue specimens were available, donor-reactive T cells may have migrated into the graft instead of being deleted. The conclusions were considered preliminary, being limited by small, heterogeneous patient numbers and non-standardized post-transplant time points. The decline in donor-reactive sequences exceeded the decline in third party-reactive sequences, suggesting partial antigen-specific deletion that was unrelated to withdrawal success. In 5 of 8 subjects, circulating donor-reactive CD4 TCRbeta sequences decreased significantly after transplant, regardless of tolerance or HCV status. After accounting for repertoire turnover, donor-reactive detection was significantly reduced in 7 of 8 subjects for CD4 and 8 of 8 for CD8. In two subjects, low numbers of available donor cells limited the measurable donor-reactive repertoire.

The specimen comprised CD4+ T cells from blood, sampled approximately 43 months after liver transplant. The rearranged segments are TRBV7-8 and TRBJ2-7; 15 of the junction bases match TRBD2. This sequence was found in a human patient who received a liver transplant. Following a transplant, some T cells may be graft donor cells, not patient cells. CDR3 reads: CASSYRPGTSGREQYF. The nucleotide sequence reads TGTGCCAGCAGCTACCGTCCCGGGACTAGCGGGAGGGAGCAGTACTTC.